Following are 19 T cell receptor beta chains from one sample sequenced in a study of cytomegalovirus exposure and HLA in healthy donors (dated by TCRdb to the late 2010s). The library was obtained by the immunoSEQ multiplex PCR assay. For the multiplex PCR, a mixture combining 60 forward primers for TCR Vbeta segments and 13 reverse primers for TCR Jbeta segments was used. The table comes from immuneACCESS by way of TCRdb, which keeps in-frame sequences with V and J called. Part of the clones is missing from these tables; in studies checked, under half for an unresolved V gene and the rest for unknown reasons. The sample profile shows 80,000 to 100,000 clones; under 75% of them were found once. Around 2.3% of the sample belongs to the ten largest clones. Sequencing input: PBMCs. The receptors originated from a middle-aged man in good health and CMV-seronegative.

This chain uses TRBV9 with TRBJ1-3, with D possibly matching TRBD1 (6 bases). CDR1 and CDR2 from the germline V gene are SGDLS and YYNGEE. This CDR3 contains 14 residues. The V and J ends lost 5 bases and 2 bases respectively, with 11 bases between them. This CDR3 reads CASSEGTPGNTIYF. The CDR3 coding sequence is TGTGCCAGCAGTGAGGGGACACCTGGAAACACCATATATTTT.

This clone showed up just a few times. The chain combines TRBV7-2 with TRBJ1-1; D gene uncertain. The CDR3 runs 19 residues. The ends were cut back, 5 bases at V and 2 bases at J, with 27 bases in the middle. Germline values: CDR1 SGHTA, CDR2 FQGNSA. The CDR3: CASSPVGWEYQRSNTEAFF. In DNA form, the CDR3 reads TGTGCCAGCAGCCCAGTGGGATGGGAGTACCAACGGAGTAACACTGAAGCTTTCTTT.

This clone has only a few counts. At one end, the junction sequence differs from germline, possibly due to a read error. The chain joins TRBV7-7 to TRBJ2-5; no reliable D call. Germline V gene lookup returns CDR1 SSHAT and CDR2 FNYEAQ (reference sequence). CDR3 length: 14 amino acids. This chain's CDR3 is CASSLGPSRETQYF. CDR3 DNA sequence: TGTGCTAGCAGCTTGGGCCCAAGCAGGGAGACCCAGTACTTC.

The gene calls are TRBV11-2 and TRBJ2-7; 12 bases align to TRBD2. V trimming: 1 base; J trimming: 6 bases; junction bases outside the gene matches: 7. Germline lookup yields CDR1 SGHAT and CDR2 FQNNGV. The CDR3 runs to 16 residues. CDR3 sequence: CASSLGMGLAGSEQYF. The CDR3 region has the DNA TGTGCCAGCAGCTTAGGGATGGGACTAGCGGGTTCCGAGCAGTACTTC.

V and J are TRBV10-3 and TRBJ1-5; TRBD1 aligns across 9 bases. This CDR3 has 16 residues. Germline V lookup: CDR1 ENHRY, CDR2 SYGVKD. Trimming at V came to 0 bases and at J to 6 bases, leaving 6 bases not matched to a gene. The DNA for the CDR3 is TGTGCCATCAGTGAGTCGGTACAGACAGGGGGTCAGCCCCAGCATTTT. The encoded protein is CAISESVQTGGQPQHF.

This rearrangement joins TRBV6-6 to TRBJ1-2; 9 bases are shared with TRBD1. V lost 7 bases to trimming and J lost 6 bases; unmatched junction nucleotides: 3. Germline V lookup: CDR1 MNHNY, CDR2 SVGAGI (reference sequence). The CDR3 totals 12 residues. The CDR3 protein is CASNRQGDGYTF. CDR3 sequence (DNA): TGTGCCAGCAATAGACAGGGGGATGGCTACACCTTC.

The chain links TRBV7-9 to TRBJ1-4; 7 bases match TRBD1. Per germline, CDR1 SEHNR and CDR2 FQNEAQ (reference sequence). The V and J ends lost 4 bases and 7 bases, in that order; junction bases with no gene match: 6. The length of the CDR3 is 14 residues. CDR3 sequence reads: CASSSRDSGEKLFF. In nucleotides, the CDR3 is TGTGCCAGCAGCTCAAGGGACAGCGGTGAAAAACTGTTTTTT.

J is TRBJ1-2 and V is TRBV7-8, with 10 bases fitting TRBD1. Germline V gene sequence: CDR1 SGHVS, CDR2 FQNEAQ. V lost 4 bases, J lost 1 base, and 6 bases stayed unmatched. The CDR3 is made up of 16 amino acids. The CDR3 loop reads CASSYNRDRGNYGYTF. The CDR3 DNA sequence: TGTGCCAGCAGCTACAACCGGGACAGGGGTAACTATGGCTACACCTTC.

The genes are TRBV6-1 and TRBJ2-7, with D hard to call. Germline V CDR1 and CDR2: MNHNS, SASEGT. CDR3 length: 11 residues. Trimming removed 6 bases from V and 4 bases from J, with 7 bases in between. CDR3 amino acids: CASSLLYEQYF. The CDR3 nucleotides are TGTGCCAGCAGCTTACTTTACGAGCAGTACTTC.

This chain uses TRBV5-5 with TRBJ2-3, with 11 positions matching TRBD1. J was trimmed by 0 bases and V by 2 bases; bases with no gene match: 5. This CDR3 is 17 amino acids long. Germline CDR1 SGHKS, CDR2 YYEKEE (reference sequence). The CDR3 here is CASSFPWDRGSTDTQYF. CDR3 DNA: TGTGCCAGCAGCTTCCCCTGGGACAGGGGGAGCACAGATACGCAGTATTTT.

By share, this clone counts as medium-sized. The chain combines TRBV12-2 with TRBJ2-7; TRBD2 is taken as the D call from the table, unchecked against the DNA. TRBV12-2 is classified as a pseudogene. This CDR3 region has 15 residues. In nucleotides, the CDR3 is TGTGCAAGTCGCTTATCGACTCCAGAAATCTACGAGCAGTACTTC. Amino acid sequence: CASRLSTPEIYEQYF.

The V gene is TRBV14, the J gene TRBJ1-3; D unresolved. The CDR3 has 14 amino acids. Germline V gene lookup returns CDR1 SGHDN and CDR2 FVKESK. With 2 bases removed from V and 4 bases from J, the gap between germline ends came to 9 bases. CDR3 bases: TGTGCCAGCAGCCAACTCACGGGGGGAAACACCATATATTTT. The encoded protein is CASSQLTGGNTIYF.

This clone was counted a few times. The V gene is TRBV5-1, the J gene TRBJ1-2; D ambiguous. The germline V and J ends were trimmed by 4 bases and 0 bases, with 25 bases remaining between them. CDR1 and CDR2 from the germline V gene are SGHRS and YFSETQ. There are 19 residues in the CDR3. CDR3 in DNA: TGCGCCAGCAGCATTGCTGTGGCGGAGGGCGGGTTAGCTAACTATGGCTACACCTTC. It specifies CASSIAVAEGGLANYGYTF.

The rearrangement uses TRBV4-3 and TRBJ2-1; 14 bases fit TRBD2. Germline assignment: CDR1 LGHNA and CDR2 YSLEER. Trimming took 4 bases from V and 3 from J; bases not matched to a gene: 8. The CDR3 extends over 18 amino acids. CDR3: CASSPEAGTSGGYNEQFF. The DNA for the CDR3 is TGCGCCAGCAGCCCGGAGGCGGGGACTAGCGGGGGCTACAATGAGCAGTTCTTC.

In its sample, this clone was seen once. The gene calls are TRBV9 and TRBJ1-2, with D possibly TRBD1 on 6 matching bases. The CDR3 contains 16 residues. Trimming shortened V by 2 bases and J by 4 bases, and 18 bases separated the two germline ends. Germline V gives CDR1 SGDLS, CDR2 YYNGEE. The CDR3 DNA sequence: TGTGCCAGCAGCGTGGGACGGGACACTCTGAGCTATGGCTACACCTTC. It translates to CASSVGRDTLSYGYTF.

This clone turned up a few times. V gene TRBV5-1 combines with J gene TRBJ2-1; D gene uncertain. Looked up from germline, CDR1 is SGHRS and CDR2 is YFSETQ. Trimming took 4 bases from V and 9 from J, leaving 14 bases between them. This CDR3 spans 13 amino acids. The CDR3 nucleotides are TGCGCCAGCAGCCCCCCCGGGTTTAGTGAGCAGTTCTTC. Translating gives CASSPPGFSEQFF.

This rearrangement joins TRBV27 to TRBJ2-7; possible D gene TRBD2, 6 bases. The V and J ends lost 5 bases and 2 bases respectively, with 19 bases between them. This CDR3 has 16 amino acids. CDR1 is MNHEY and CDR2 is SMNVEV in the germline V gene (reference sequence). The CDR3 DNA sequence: TGTGCCAGCAGTCGAAGCTTTCGGGGGAATACCTACGAGCAGTACTTC. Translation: CASSRSFRGNTYEQYF.

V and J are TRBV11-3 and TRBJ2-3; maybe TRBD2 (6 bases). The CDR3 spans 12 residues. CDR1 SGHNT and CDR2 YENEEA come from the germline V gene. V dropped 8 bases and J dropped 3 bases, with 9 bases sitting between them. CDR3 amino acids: CASAGRTDTQYF. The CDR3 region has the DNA TGTGCCAGCGCGGGGAGAACAGATACGCAGTATTTT.

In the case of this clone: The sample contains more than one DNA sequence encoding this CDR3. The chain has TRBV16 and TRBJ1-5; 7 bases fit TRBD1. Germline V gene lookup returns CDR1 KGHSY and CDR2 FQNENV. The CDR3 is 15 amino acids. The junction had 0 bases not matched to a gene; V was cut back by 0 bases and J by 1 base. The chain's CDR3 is CASSQSGQSNQPQHF. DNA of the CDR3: TGTGCCAGCAGCCAATCGGGACAGAGCAATCAGCCCCAGCATTTT. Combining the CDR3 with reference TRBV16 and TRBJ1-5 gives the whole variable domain GEEVAQTPKHLVRGEGQKAKLYCAPIKGHSYVFWYQQVLKNEFKFLISFQNENVFDETGMPKERFSAKCLPNSPCSLEIQATKLEDSAVYFCASSQSGQSNQPQHFGDGTRLSIL.